This entry describes one TCR beta chain. Its specificity is not known. This sample stems from a study of CD8+CD57+ T cells in acquired aplastic anemia. Study conclusions and caveats: The study identified more than 25 CD8+ CDR3 sequences shared by patients and controls.

The germline V gene encodes CDR1 SNHLY and CDR2 FYNNEI. The CDR3 consists of 15 residues. The ends were cut back, 8 bases at V and 1 base at J, with 17 bases in the middle. Genomic DNA constituted the template upon which TCR beta VDJ and CDR3 profiling was performed. TCRdb re-derived calls from the reads in MiXCR, one entry per CDR3 protein. The sample lists about 81,000 distinct CDR3 sequences; 40% to 50% were seen once. This rearrangement joins TRBV2 to TRBJ2-5; possibly TRBD2 for D (6 bases). The sequencing input was sorted CD4+, CD8+, or CD8+CD57+ T cells (not recorded which) from PBMCs. The receptor was isolated from a human donor in good health, serving as a control. This CDR3 reads CASVPRAGSQETQYF. The CDR3 nucleotides read TGTGCCAGCGTACCCCGTGCGGGATCCCAAGAGACCCAGTACTTC. The full variable domain, in which reference TRBV2 and TRBJ2-5 provide the parts outside the CDR3, is EPEVTQTPSHQVTQMGQEVILRCVPISNHLYFYWYRQILGQKVEFLVSFYNNEISEKSEIFDDQFSVERPDGSNFTLKIRSTKLEDSAMYFCASVPRAGSQETQYFGPGTRLLVL.